Listed here are 9 T cell receptor beta chains from one sample, sequenced in a study of T-cell reconstitution after alpha-beta-depleted transplantation in children (TCRdb year 2016). The library was built by means of PCR. TCRdb shows the sequencer as Illumina HiSeq 2500. To normalize quantification of the TCRbeta repertoire, the TCR libraries were built with molecular barcoding that relied on unique molecular identifiers. The public reads were run again by TCRdb, first through fastp at Q25 and then through MiXCR, and only productive beta chains were kept. CDR3 protein sequences are deduplicated, and each keeps its most common genes and DNA. This sample holds some 530,000 distinct CDR3 sequences; approximately 12% were observed only once. Jointly, the top ten make up around 5.6% of the sample. Here the sequenced sample was PBMCs from the stem cell graft donor, taken from the stem cell graft. These TCRs come from a human donor who donated a stem cell graft to a child with combined immunodeficiency.

The chain carries TRBV5-1 and TRBJ1-2; a weak D match, TRBD1 (6 bases). This CDR3 region has 14 residues. V was pared by 0 bases and J by 2 bases, with 8 bases between. The germline gives CDR1 SGHRS, CDR2 YFSETQ. CDR3 bases: TGCGCCAGCAGCTTGGCCACAGGGAACTATGGCTACACCTTC. This sequence encodes CASSLATGNYGYTF.

There are many counts of this clonotype. This chain links TRBV5-1 with TRBJ2-7; D ambiguous. CDR3 size: 15 residues. Deletions cut 5 bases from V and 0 bases from J, with 15 bases between. Germline loops: CDR1 SGHRS, CDR2 YFSETQ. The DNA for the CDR3 is TGCGCCAGCAGTCCAACAGCTACGAGCTCCTACGAGCAGTACTTC. It codes for CASSPTATSSYEQYF.

This clonotype was seen at least ten times. V is TRBV12-3 or TRBV12-4 and J is TRBJ2-2; perhaps TRBD1 as D (6 bases). The germline V and J ends were trimmed by 3 bases and 8 bases, with 7 bases remaining between them. The CDR3 is made up of 12 amino acids. CDR3 region: CASSFQGGELFF. The DNA for the CDR3 is TGTGCCAGCAGTTTCCAGGGGGGGGAGCTGTTTTTT.

This chain links TRBV6-2 or TRBV6-3 with TRBJ2-7; no clear D. The germline gives CDR1 MNHEY, CDR2 SVGEGT. The CDR3 is 14 residues long. Trimming left V 2 bases short and J 0 bases short, with 8 bases between. In nucleotides, the CDR3 is TGTGCCAGCAGTTACGTAGGCATCTCCTACGAGCAGTACTTC. Translated: CASSYVGISYEQYF.

The J gene is TRBJ2-7, the V gene TRBV6-1; 9 bases are shared with TRBD1. CDR3 size: 14 residues. Germline values: CDR1 MNHNS, CDR2 SASEGT. V lost 7 bases to trimming and J lost 2 bases; unmatched junction nucleotides: 6. The DNA of the CDR3 is TGTGCCAGCAAACCGGGACAGGGTCCCTACGAGCAGTACTTC. Translation gives CASKPGQGPYEQYF.

This clonotype was seen only a few times. The V gene is TRBV7-2, the J gene TRBJ2-1, with D perhaps assigned TRBD1 or TRBD2 (5 bases each). The CDR3 has 17 amino acids. Between the trimmed V and J ends, which lost 3 bases and 2 bases, there was a span of 17 bases. CDR1 SGHTA and CDR2 FQGNSA come from the germline V gene. Written as DNA, the CDR3 is TGTGCCAGCAGCTTTTGGGCCGGGACGACCGCCTACAATGAGCAGTTCTTC. Encoded protein: CASSFWAGTTAYNEQFF.

V gene TRBV7-3 combines with J gene TRBJ2-3; D may be TRBD2 (6 bases). V was pared by 5 bases and J by 3 bases, with 12 bases between. The CDR3 loop spans 14 amino acids. CDR1 is SGHTA, CDR2 FQGTGA, per germline. Here the CDR3 DNA reads TGTGCCAGCAGCCCCGGGGCGGGGACAGATACGCAGTATTTT. It yields the protein CASSPGAGTDTQYF.

This clonotype was seen ten or more times. V gene TRBV6-5 combines with J gene TRBJ2-4; TRBD2 matches at 9 bases. Per the germline V gene, CDR1 is MNHEY and CDR2 is SVGAGI. The CDR3 has 14 amino acids. Trimming at V came to 4 bases and at J to 6 bases, leaving 4 bases not matched to a gene. CDR3 region: CASSFSGRGNIQYF. The CDR3 DNA reads TGTGCCAGCAGTTTTAGCGGGAGAGGAAACATTCAGTACTTC.

This chain uses TRBV13 with TRBJ1-1; 7 bases align to TRBD1. Germline V gene data show CDR1 as PRHDT and CDR2 as FYEKMQ (reference sequence). V lost 1 base to trimming and J lost 3 bases; unmatched junction nucleotides: 5. The CDR3 totals 15 residues. CDR3 coding DNA: TGTGCCAGCAGCTTAGTAGCCAGGGGGGACACTGAAGCTTTCTTT. It is translated as CASSLVARGDTEAFF.